This T cell receptor beta chain appears in the sequencing data of a study of cytomegalovirus exposure and HLA in healthy donors. General study results and limits: The majority of TCR sequences were rare, yet some public TCRs appeared in many donors. As confirmed in vitro, a few CMV-associated chains were specific for CMV antigens. Diagnosis of cytomegalovirus status made by the classifier reportedly showed high specificity and sensitivity.

Profiled with immunoSEQ multiplex PCR; TCRdb holds only in-frame clones, not every one. The table shows approximately 160,000 clones, with roughly 89% occurring only once. J gave up 5 bases and V 5 bases, and 25 bases lay outside the gene matches. The CDR3 has 20 amino acids. CDR1 is MNHEY and CDR2 is SMNVEV in the germline V gene (reference sequence). Of note for this clone: Its target is not known.

The sequenced material came from PBMCs. This TCR was recovered from a woman aged 18-35 years in good health and CMV-seropositive. The J gene is TRBJ2-5, the V gene TRBV27; TRBD2 agrees at 8 bases. CDR3 loop: CASSPSFLSSGTRFTETQYF. The CDR3 region has the DNA TGTGCCAGCAGTCCATCGTTCCTCTCTTCAGGGACTAGATTTACGGAGACCCAGTACTTC.